Following are 13 T cell receptor beta chains from one sample sequenced in a study of radiation and T cells in renal cell carcinoma. Using immunoSEQ multiplex PCR, the repertoire was profiled, and TCRdb retains in-frame clones only, with some absent. This sample carries 15,000 or so clones, 62% of them seen once, and the ten largest clones take 17%. Treatment here: treatment-naive control, cytoreductive nephrectomy. The sequences come from tumor tissue, collected from a patient whose treatment was nephrectomy without radiotherapy. The receptors originated from a man in his 60s with renal cell carcinoma.

The chain recombines TRBV2 with TRBJ2-7; D call uncertain. CDR3 length equals 11 residues. Trimming pared 8 bases from V and 7 bases from J, leaving 12 bases between. Per germline, CDR1 SNHLY and CDR2 FYNNEI. The CDR3 reads CASGLVWEQYF. CDR3 in DNA: TGTGCCAGCGGCCTAGTGTGGGAGCAGTACTTC.

This chain connects TRBV27 to TRBJ2-2, with no clear D. Trimming shortened V by 6 bases and J by 2 bases, and 16 bases separated the two germline ends. The CDR3 has 16 amino acids. CDR1 MNHEY and CDR2 SMNVEV come from the germline V gene (reference sequence). The CDR3 DNA reads TGTGCCAGCAGCCCCGGGTCAGTCCTAAACACCGGGGAGCTGTTTTTT. This translates into CASSPGSVLNTGELFF.

The table lists this clone with a count of one. The chain couples TRBV5-1 to TRBJ2-2, with D uncertain. V was cut by 0 bases and J by 9 bases, with 3 bases left in between. CDR1 is SGHRS, CDR2 YFSETQ, per germline. The CDR3 is 11 amino acids. The CDR3 region has the DNA TGCGCCAGCAGCTTGGGATGGGAGCTGTTTTTT. The encoded protein is CASSLGWELFF.

The rearrangement links TRBV28 to TRBJ2-5; D is ambiguous. The CDR3 has 14 residues. Germline CDR1 reads MDHEN; CDR2 reads SYDVKM. V gave up 3 bases and J gave up 2 bases, with 10 bases separating them. The CDR3: CASSFSESQETQYF. The CDR3 nucleotides are TGTGCCAGCAGTTTTTCAGAATCTCAAGAGACCCAGTACTTC.

The chain employs TRBV18 and TRBJ2-4, with TRBD2 as a possible D gene (6 bases). Germline V gives CDR1 KGHSH, CDR2 LQKENI. Trimming shortened V by 3 bases and J by 8 bases, and 14 bases separated the two germline ends. This CDR3 spans 14 amino acids. The CDR3 sequence: CASSPRGPRDIQYF. CDR3 nucleotide sequence: TGTGCCAGCTCACCGCGGGGACCTCGGGACATTCAGTACTTC.

This clone was counted between two and nine times. The chain carries TRBV6-6 and TRBJ1-1; the D is unclear. Trimming took off 6 bases at V and 11 bases at J, with 13 bases between the two ends. The CDR3 is 11 residues long. CDR1 and CDR2 (germline): MNHNY, SVGAGI (reference sequence). Here the CDR3 reads CASRETRSAFF. CDR3 coding DNA: TGTGCCAGCAGGGAGACTCGGTCGGCTTTCTTT.

The rearrangement links TRBV29-1 to TRBJ2-3; D gene ambiguous. Germline-derived CDR1 and CDR2 are SQVTM and ANQGSEA. The V gene lost 6 bases and the J gene lost 1 base, with 8 bases spanning the gap. The CDR3 sequence is 12 residues long. The CDR3 nucleotides read TGCAGCGTCGCTCGGGGCACAGATACGCAGTATTTT. Amino acids: CSVARGTDTQYF.

This clone is a singleton in its sample. V gene TRBV15 combines with J gene TRBJ2-3; 7 bases match TRBD1. V shed 1 base, J shed 2 bases, and the junction held 12 bases outside the gene matches. CDR3 length: 18 residues. Germline CDR1 reads LNHNV; CDR2 reads YYDKDF (reference sequence). This CDR3 is CATSRANLGQRITDTQYF. The CDR3, as DNA: TGTGCCACCAGCAGAGCCAACTTGGGACAGAGAATCACAGATACGCAGTATTTT.

V gene TRBV19 combines with J gene TRBJ2-3; 7 positions match TRBD1. The CDR3 is made up of 15 amino acids. CDR1 LNHDA and CDR2 SQIVND come from the germline V gene (reference sequence). V lost 3 bases, J lost 1 base, and 4 bases stayed unmatched. The CDR3 DNA reads as TGTGCCAGTAGTATCAACAGGGGCGGCACAGATACGCAGTATTTT. This gives the protein CASSINRGGTDTQYF.

The chain has TRBV19 and TRBJ1-4, with D unresolved. Trimming cost V 5 bases and J 0 bases, with 13 bases left between them. The CDR3 spans 16 residues. Per the germline V gene, CDR1 is LNHDA and CDR2 is SQIVND (reference sequence). In DNA form, the CDR3 reads TGTGCCAGTAGTGACCCGGACGGTGCAACTAATGAAAAACTGTTTTTT. Amino acid sequence: CASSDPDGATNEKLFF.

The chain recombines TRBV9 with TRBJ2-3; D is perhaps TRBD1 (6 bases). The V end was cut by 3 bases, the J end by 3 bases, with 11 bases between. CDR1 SGDLS and CDR2 YYNGEE come from the germline V gene. CDR3 length: 14 amino acids. CDR3 in amino acids: CASSAGQFTDTQYF. The CDR3 region has the DNA TGTGCCAGCAGCGCAGGACAGTTTACAGATACGCAGTATTTT.

This clone is categorized as medium-sized. V usage is TRBV27 and J usage is TRBJ2-1; 9 nucleotides line up with TRBD2. The CDR3 length is 14 residues. With 3 bases clipped from V and 10 bases from J, the junction kept 7 bases outside the gene matches. Germline values: CDR1 MNHEY, CDR2 SMNVEV (reference sequence). CDR3 bases: TGTGCCAGCAGTTTCAGGCGGGAGGGCCGGGAGCAGTTCTTC. This encodes CASSFRREGREQFF.

The rearrangement uses TRBV7-8 and TRBJ2-3; no definite D call. This CDR3 is 15 amino acids long. CDR1 SGHVS and CDR2 FQNEAQ come from the germline V gene. Trimming cost V 5 bases and J 0 bases, with 12 bases left between them. The CDR3 DNA is TGTGCCAGCAGCCGACTCCTAGACAGCACAGATACGCAGTATTTT. Translating gives CASSRLLDSTDTQYF. Supplemented by reference TRBV7-8 and TRBJ2-3, the full variable domain reads GAGVSQSPRYKVAKRGQDVALRCDPISGHVSLFWYQQALGQGPEFLTYFQNEAQLDKSGLPSDRFFAERPEGSVSTLKIQRTQQEDSAVYLCASSRLLDSTDTQYFGPGTRLTVL.